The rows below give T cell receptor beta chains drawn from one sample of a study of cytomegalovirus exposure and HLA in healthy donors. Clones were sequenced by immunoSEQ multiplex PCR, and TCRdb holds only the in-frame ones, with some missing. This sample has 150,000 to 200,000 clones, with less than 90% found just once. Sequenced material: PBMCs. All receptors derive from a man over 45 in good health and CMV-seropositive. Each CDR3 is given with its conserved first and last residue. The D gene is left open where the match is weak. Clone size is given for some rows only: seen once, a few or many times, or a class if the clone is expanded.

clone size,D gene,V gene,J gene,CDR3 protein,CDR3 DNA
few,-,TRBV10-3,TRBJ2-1,CAIREDREGNEQFF,TGTGCCATCCGGGAGGACAGGGAGGGGAATGAGCAGTTCTTC
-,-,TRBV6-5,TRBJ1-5,CASRSQGGDQPQHF,TGTGCCAGCAGGTCCCAGGGTGGCGATCAGCCCCAGCATTTT
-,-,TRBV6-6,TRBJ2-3,CASSYQWALTDTQYF,TGTGCCAGCAGTTACCAGTGGGCCCTAACAGATACGCAGTATTTT
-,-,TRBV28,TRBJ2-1,CASSSHRVGYNNEQFF,TGTGCCAGCAGTTCGCACAGGGTTGGCTACAACAATGAGCAGTTCTTC
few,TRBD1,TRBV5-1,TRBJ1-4,CASGVQGQGNEKLFF,TGCGCCAGCGGTGTACAGGGGCAGGGTAATGAAAAACTGTTTTTT
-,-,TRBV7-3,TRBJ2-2,CASSLSGNGELFF,TGTGCCAGCAGCTTAAGCGGTAACGGGGAGCTGTTTTTT
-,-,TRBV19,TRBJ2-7,CASSVPGTYGTYEQYF,TGTGCCAGTAGTGTCCCAGGGACATACGGGACCTACGAGCAGTACTTC
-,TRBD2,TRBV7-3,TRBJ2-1,CASSQGTSRNNEQFF,TGTGCCAGCAGCCAGGGGACTAGCCGGAACAATGAGCAGTTCTTC
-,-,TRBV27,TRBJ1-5,CASSFNQPQHF,TGTGCCAGCAGCTTCAATCAGCCCCAGCATTTT
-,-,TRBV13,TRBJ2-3,CASSLGQGLTDTQYF,TGTGCCAGCAGCTTAGGGCAGGGGCTGACAGATACGCAGTATTTT
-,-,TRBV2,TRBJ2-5,CASSEMSGIQETQYF,TGTGCCAGCAGTGAAATGTCAGGGATACAAGAGACCCAGTACTTC
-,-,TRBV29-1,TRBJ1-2,CSVPSRGGSSAYGYTF,TGCAGCGTTCCCAGTAGGGGGGGCTCCTCTGCCTATGGCTACACCTTC
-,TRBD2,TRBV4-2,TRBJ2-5,CASSPTLGAGGETQYF,TGTGCCAGCAGCCCAACACTGGGAGCGGGGGGGGAGACCCAGTACTTC
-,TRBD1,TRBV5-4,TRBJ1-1,CASSPDLTGGGTEAFF,TGTGCCAGCAGCCCGGATCTAACAGGGGGCGGCACTGAAGCTTTCTTT
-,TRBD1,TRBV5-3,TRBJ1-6,CARSARDRGLYNSPLHF,TGTGCCAGAAGCGCCCGGGACAGGGGATTATATAATTCACCCCTCCACTTT
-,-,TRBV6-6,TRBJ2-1,CASSSPRQEAYNEQFF,TGTGCCAGCAGTTCCCCTCGCCAAGAGGCCTACAATGAGCAGTTCTTC
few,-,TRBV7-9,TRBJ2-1,CSSSLGGLNEQFF,TGTTCCAGCAGCTTAGGAGGTCTCAATGAGCAGTTCTTC
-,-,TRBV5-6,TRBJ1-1,CASSLGNREAFF,TGTGCCAGCAGCTTGGGTAATCGGGAAGCTTTCTTT
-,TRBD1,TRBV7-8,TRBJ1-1,CASSLPGQLDEAFF,TGTGCCAGCAGCTTACCGGGACAGTTAGACGAAGCTTTCTTT
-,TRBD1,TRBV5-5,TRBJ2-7,CASSLELGTGWEQYF,TGTGCCAGCAGCTTGGAGCTTGGGACAGGGTGGGAGCAGTACTTC
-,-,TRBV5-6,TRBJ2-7,CASSAGTQVYEQYF,TGTGCCAGCAGCGCCGGGACTCAGGTATACGAGCAGTACTTC
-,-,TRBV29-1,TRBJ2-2,CSVVVDTGELFF,TGCAGCGTGGTAGTGGACACCGGGGAGCTGTTTTTT
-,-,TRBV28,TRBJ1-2,CASSLSGAGYGYTF,TGTGCCAGCAGTTTATCAGGGGCTGGCTATGGCTACACCTTC
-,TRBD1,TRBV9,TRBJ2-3,CASTPFSDSGQGVFKQYF,TGTGCCAGCACCCCCTTTTCGGACTCGGGACAGGGTGTGTTCAAGCAGTATTTT
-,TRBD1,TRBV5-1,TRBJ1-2,CASSLTGDYGYTF,TGCGCCAGCAGCTTAACAGGGGACTATGGCTACACCTTC
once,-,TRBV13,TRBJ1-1,CASSLRRHTENTEAFF,TGTGCCAGCAGCTTAAGACGACACACCGAGAACACTGAAGCTTTCTTT
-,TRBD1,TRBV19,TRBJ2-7,CASTPTGGISYEQYF,TGTGCCAGTACCCCGACAGGGGGTATCTCCTACGAGCAGTACTTC
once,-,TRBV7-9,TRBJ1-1,CASSKTALNTEAFF,TGTGCCAGCTCGAAGACAGCCCTGAACACTGAAGCTTTCTTT
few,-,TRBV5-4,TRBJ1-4,CASSNQGGANEKLFF,TGTGCCAGCAGCAACCAGGGAGGAGCTAATGAAAAACTGTTTTTT
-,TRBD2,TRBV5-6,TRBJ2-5,CASSLATSLETQYF,TGTGCCAGCAGCTTGGCGACTAGCTTGGAGACCCAGTACTTC
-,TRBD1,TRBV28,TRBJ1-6,CASSAPGQLLPATNSPLHF,TGTGCCAGCAGTGCTCCGGGACAGCTTCTCCCGGCAACGAATTCACCCCTCCACTTT
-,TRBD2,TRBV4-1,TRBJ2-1,CASSQAVGLALGPFF,TGCGCCAGCAGCCAAGCGGTGGGACTAGCGCTCGGGCCGTTCTTC